This is a list of T cell receptor beta chains from one sample in a study of blood T cells in healthy people across ages. In TCRdb, the 5' RACE reads were re-called with MiXCR into one record per CDR3 protein. This sample carries hundreds of thousands of distinct CDR3 sequences, about 51% of them seen once, and the ten largest clones take approximately 15%. Sequenced: blood. These receptor sequences come from a woman aged 80 or older in good health. The CDR3 runs from the conserved cysteine through the conserved F or W. A D gene is named only where the DNA matches it firmly. The size entry is marked missing in some rows and otherwise reads once, few, many or a size class.

NA	TRBV5-1	TRBJ1-2	few	16	TGCGCCAGCAGCTTGGCGGGTGGGGGCGCCAACTATGGCTACACCTTC	CASSLAGGGANYGYTF
NA	TRBV7-8	TRBJ2-7	NA	13	TGTGCCAGCAGACGCCTCGGGACGGTCGAGCAGTACTTC	CASRRLGTVEQYF
TRBD2	TRBV5-1	TRBJ2-1	few	15	TGCGCCAGCAGCCGCCGACTAGCGGGAGGCAATGAGCAGTTCTTC	CASSRRLAGGNEQFF
NA	TRBV2	TRBJ1-4	NA	13	TGTGCCAGCAATGGGGGCGCGGATGAAAAACTGTTTTTT	CASNGGADEKLFF
NA	TRBV27	TRBJ2-3	NA	15	TGTGCCAGCGCCTTTCAGGGGAGCCCCACAGATACGCAGTATTTT	CASAFQGSPTDTQYF
NA	TRBV30	TRBJ2-7	few	15	TGTGCCTGGAGTCGAACCGGACAGCTCTCCTACGAGCAGTACTTC	CAWSRTGQLSYEQYF
TRBD1	TRBV3-1	TRBJ1-1	few	12	TGTGCCAGCAGCGTCCGACAGGGATGGACTTTCTTT	CASSVRQGWTFF
NA	TRBV7-9	TRBJ2-7	many	15	TGTGCCAGCAGCTTAAAGGGAGAAACGGACTACGAGCAGTACTTC	CASSLKGETDYEQYF
NA	TRBV28	TRBJ2-7	NA	15	TGTGCCAGCAGTGCTACGGACGGTTACTCCTACGAGCAGTACTTC	CASSATDGYSYEQYF
NA	TRBV2	TRBJ2-7	few	11	TGTGCCAGCAGTATTAGAGGCGAGCAGTACTTC	CASSIRGEQYF
NA	TRBV28	TRBJ2-7	many	13	TGTGCCACCCGGGACACCAGCTCCTACGAGCAGTACTTC	CATRDTSSYEQYF
TRBD2	TRBV7-2	TRBJ2-1	once	16	TGTGCCAGCAGCTTAGTGCGGGAGGAACCCTACAATGAGCAGTTCTTC	CASSLVREEPYNEQFF
TRBD2	TRBV20-1	TRBJ2-1	NA	14	TGCAGTGCCACTGGGACTAGCGGGGGTTATGAGCAGTTCTTC	CSATGTSGGYEQFF
NA	TRBV29-1	TRBJ2-7	NA	13	TGCAGCGTTGAAGCGGGCAGACCCGACGAGCAGTACTTC	CSVEAGRPDEQYF
NA	TRBV3-1	TRBJ2-3	few	12	TGTGCCAGCAGCCAAGAGCGTAGGACGCAGTATTTT	CASSQERRTQYF
TRBD2	TRBV5-1	TRBJ2-3	NA	16	TGCGCCAGCAGCTCCGGACTAGCGAGGGGAGCAGATACGCAGTATTTT	CASSSGLARGADTQYF
NA	TRBV5-1	TRBJ1-3	few	15	TGCGCCAGCAGGGATGGGTCGGGGCCTGGAAACACCATATATTTT	CASRDGSGPGNTIYF
NA	TRBV20-1	TRBJ2-7	NA	12	TGCAGTGCCCCTGACAGCTACAATGAGCAGTACTTC	CSAPDSYNEQYF
NA	TRBV12-3/TRBV12-4	TRBJ2-2	NA	15	TGTGCCAGCCACCCCGAGGCGCGGAACACCGGGGAGCTGTTTTTT	CASHPEARNTGELFF
NA	TRBV20-1	TRBJ1-6	many	15	TGCAGTGCGAGGACTCTAAGCTCCTATAATTCACCCCTCCACTTT	CSARTLSSYNSPLHF
NA	TRBV6-6	TRBJ1-3	NA	11	TGTGCCAGCATCCTGGGGAACACCATATATTTT	CASILGNTIYF
TRBD2	TRBV3-1	TRBJ2-2	NA	15	TGTGCCAGCAGCCAAGAGGGGGGGGTCACCGGGGAGCTGTTTTTT	CASSQEGGVTGELFF
TRBD2	TRBV20-1	TRBJ2-2	few	13	TGCAGTTATCGGCGGGAGGACATCGGGGAGCTGTTTTTT	CSYRREDIGELFF
TRBD2	TRBV3-1	TRBJ2-1	NA	16	TGTGCCAGCAGCTTCGGGACTAGCGGGAGTAGCGATGAGCAGTTCTTC	CASSFGTSGSSDEQFF
TRBD2	TRBV27	TRBJ2-1	few	19	TGTGCCAGCAGTTCCAGGACTAGCGGGAGAAGCAACTCCTACAATGAGCAGTTCTTC	CASSSRTSGRSNSYNEQFF
TRBD1	TRBV5-1	TRBJ1-2	once	13	TGCGCCAGCAGCTCGGGGCGGACAGGAGGCTACACCTTC	CASSSGRTGGYTF
NA	TRBV12-3/TRBV12-4	TRBJ1-3	NA	12	TGTGCCAGCAGTTTGGCTGGAAACGCCATATATTTT	CASSLAGNAIYF